This T cell receptor beta chain emerged from a study of T cells in Graves' hyperthyroidism and ophthalmopathy. Background on the study: The blood sample was taken at first diagnosis, before treatment began.

This clonotype appeared a few times. TCR beta CDR3 regions were amplified from RNA transcripts. Carried out on the TCR CDR3, a first-round RT-PCR used the HTBI primer set. TCRdb re-derived calls from the multiplex PCR reads in MiXCR, one entry per CDR3 protein. The sample lists 450,000 to 600,000 distinct CDR3 sequences, around 20% occurring once. With duration under 3 months, ophthalmopathy was active: Clinical Activity Score at least 3, NOSPECS at least 4. The study based diagnoses on clinical symptoms, serum thyroxine and TRAb, thyroid ultrasound and orbital computed tomography. V dropped 8 bases and J dropped 5 bases, with 12 bases sitting between them. The CDR3 length is 12 residues. In germline, CDR1 is LGHDT, CDR2 YNNKEL (reference sequence).

The material sequenced was blood. The sequence was collected from a man in his forties with Graves' ophthalmopathy. This rearrangement joins TRBV3-1 to TRBJ2-5; maybe TRBD2 (5 bases). CDR3 coding DNA: TGTGCCAGCCGAGGTAGCGAGGAGACCCAGTACTTC. This encodes CASRGSEETQYF.